These 8 T cell receptor beta chains share one sample of origin, sequenced in a study of tumor-infiltrating lymphocytes in primary liver carcinoma. Unsorted bulk tissue, roughly 19-34 mg of it, served as the source for co-extraction of RNA and DNA. A primer matching the constant region was used to make TCR beta cDNA from approximately 500 ng of total RNA. Three nested multiplex PCR rounds, a slightly modified ARM-PCR, produced the libraries for TCR beta. Amplification in the first two PCR rounds was performed using TRBV1-TRBV30 forward primers and a C-beta reverse primer for roughly 9 cycles each. TCRdb called the multiplex PCR reads again in MiXCR, with one record for every CDR3 protein. Here the sample spans 55,000 to 65,000 distinct CDR3 sequences, less than 85% being singletons. Sequenced: liver tumor tissue from sampling region 2. Subset noted: tumor region T2, inferior pole. The source is a middle-aged man with primary liver carcinoma and hepatitis B virus infection.

V and J are TRBV6-2 or TRBV6-3 and TRBJ2-4; D is unclear. Trimming removed 10 bases from V and 0 bases from J, with 13 bases in between. The CDR3 loop spans 14 amino acids. Germline lookup yields CDR1 MNHEY and CDR2 SVGEGT. In DNA form, the CDR3 reads TGTGCCAACGATTTGGAACTAGCCAAAAACATTCAGTACTTC. As protein: CANDLELAKNIQYF.

As to this clonotype: Given a much more abundant clone one base away, this may be a read error. The gene calls are TRBV7-2 and TRBJ2-1, with D maybe TRBD2 (7 bases). This CDR3 contains 14 residues. The germline V gene encodes CDR1 SGHTA and CDR2 FQGNSA. The CDR3 protein is CASSLAAGANGQFF. Here the CDR3 DNA reads TGTGCCAGCAGCTTAGCCGCGGGGGCCAATGGGCAGTTCTTC.

Regarding this clonotype: Given a much more abundant clone one base away, this may be a read error. The chain has TRBV28 and TRBJ2-7, with TRBD2 matching over 8 bases. Germline loops: CDR1 MDHEN, CDR2 SYDVKM. The CDR3 has 14 residues. CDR3 coding DNA: TGTACCAGCAGTATAGGACTAGCATTTTACGAGCAGTACTTC. Translated: CTSSIGLAFYEQYF.

For this clonotype: Here the CDR3 omits its conserved ending phenylalanine or tryptophan, so a read error is the likely source. V is TRBV30 and J is TRBJ2-1; D assignment may be TRBD1 or TRBD2 (5 bases each). V was pared by 8 bases and J by 0 bases, with 23 bases between. CDR3 length equals 17 residues. CDR1 GTSNPN and CDR2 SVGIG come from the germline V gene (reference sequence). As DNA, the CDR3 is TGTGCCCGTCCGAGGGGACCTAAGCGGAGCTCCTACAATGAGCAGTTCTCC. This translates into CARPRGPKRSSYNEQFS.

This clonotype appeared once. One end of the junction varies from germline; a read error may be responsible. V gene TRBV6-6 combines with J gene TRBJ2-6; perhaps D is TRBD1 or TRBD2 (5 bases each). Germline CDR1 and CDR2: MNHNY and SVGAGI (reference sequence). The CDR3 has 15 amino acids. The CDR3 DNA sequence: TGTGCCAGGAGTGGGACGGCCGATGGGGCCAACGTTCTGACTTTC. Translating gives CARSGTADGANVLTF.

As to this clonotype: The junction shows a germline mismatch at one end, possibly a read error. The chain is built from TRBV11-2 and TRBJ2-5; 8 bases agree with TRBD2. This CDR3 is built from 16 residues. CDR1 is SGHAT, CDR2 FQNNGV, per germline. CDR3 nucleotides: TGTAACAGCAGCCAAACTCATGGCGGGGGGAAAGAGACCCAGCACTTC. Its protein is CNSSQTHGGGKETQHF. Looking up the rest from reference TRBV11-2 and TRBJ2-5 gives the full variable domain: EAGVAQSPRYKIIEKRQSVAFWCNPISGHATLYWYQQILGQGPKLLIQFQNNGVVDDSQLPKDRFSAERLKGVDSTLKIQPAKLEDSAVYLCNSSQTHGGGKETQHFGPGTRLLVL.

With regard to this clonotype: One end of the junction is discordant with germline, which a read error may explain. The genes are TRBV6-5 and TRBJ2-1, with 7 positions matching TRBD2. CDR1 MNHEY and CDR2 SVGAGI come from the germline V gene. The CDR3 contains 17 residues. CDR3 DNA sequence: TGTGCCAGCAGTCCCGCTCGGGGGGTTAGCTCCTACACTGAGCAGTTCTTC. It is translated as CASSPARGVSSYTEQFF.

About this clonotype: At one end, the junction sequence differs from germline, possibly due to a read error. This chain connects TRBV4-2 to TRBJ2-7; D could derive from TRBD1 or TRBD2 (5 bases each). The CDR3 consists of 15 residues. CDR1 LGHNA and CDR2 YNFKEQ come from the germline V gene. CDR3: CASSQAPGPNYEQCF. The CDR3, as DNA: TGTGCCAGCAGCCAAGCCCCGGGACCAAACTACGAGCAGTGCTTC.